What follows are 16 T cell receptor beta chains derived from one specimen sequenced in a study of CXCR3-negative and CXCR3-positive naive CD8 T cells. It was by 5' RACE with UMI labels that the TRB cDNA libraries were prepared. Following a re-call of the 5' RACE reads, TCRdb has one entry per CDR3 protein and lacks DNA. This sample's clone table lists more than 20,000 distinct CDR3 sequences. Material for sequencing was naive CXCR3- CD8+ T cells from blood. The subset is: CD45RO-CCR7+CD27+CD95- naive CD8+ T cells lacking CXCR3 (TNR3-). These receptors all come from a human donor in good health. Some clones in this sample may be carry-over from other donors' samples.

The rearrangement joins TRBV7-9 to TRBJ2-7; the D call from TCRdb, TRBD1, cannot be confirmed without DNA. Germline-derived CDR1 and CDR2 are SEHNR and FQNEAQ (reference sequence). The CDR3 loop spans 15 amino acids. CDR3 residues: CASSFEGGRFSEQYF.

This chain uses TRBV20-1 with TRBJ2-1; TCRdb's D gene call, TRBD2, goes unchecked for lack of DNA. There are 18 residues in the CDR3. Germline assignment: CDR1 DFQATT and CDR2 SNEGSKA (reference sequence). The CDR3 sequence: CSAAGTSGPQSSYNEQFF.

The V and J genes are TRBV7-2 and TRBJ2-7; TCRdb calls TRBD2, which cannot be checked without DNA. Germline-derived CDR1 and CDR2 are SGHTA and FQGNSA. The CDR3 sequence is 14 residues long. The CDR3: CASSEIGTTYEKYF.

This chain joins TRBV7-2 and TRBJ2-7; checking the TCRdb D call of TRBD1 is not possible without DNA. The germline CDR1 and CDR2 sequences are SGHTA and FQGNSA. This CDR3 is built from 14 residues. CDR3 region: CASSSGWGQDEQYF.

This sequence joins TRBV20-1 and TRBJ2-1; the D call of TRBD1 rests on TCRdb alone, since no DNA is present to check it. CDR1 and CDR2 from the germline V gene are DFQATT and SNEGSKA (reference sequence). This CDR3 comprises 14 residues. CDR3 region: CSARDRGSYNEQFF.

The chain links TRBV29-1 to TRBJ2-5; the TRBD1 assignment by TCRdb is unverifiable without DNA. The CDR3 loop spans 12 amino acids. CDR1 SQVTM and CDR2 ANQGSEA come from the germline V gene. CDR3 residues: CSAGTMGETQYF. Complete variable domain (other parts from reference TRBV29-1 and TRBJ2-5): SAVISQKPSRDICQRGTSLTIQCQVDSQVTMMFWYRQQPGQSLTLIATANQGSEATYESGFVIDKFPISRPNLTFSTLTVSNMSPEDSSIYLCSAGTMGETQYFGPGTRLLVL.

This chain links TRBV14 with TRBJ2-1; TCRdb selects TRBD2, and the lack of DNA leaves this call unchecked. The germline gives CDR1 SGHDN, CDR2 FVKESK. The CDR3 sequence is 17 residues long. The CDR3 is CASSQGIPHTPYNEQFF.

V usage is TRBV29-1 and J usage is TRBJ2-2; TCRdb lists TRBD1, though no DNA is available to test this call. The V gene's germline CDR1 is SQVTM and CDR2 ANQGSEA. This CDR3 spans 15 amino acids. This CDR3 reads CSVEDPDSYTGELFF.

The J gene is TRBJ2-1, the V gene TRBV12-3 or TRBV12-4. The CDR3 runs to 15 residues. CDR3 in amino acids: CASSFNGQVVNEQFF.

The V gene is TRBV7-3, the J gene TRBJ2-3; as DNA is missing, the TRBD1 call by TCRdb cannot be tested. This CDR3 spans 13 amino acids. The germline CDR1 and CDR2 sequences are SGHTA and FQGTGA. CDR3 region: CASNGGPQDTQYF. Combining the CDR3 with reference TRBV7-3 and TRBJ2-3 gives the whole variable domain GAGVSQTPSNKVTEKGKYVELRCDPISGHTALYWYRQSLGQGPEFLIYFQGTGAADDSGLPNDRFFAVRPEGSVSTLKIQRTERGDSAVYLCASNGGPQDTQYFGPGTRLTVL.

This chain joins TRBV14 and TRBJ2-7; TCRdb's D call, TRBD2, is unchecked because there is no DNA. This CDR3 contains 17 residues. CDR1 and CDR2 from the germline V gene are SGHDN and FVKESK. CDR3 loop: CASSLKPPGLISYEQYF. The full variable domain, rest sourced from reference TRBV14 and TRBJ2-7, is EAGVTQFPSHSVIEKGQTVTLRCDPISGHDNLYWYRRVMGKEIKFLLHFVKESKQDESGMPNNRFLAERTGGTYSTLKVQPAELEDSGVYFCASSLKPPGLISYEQYFGPGTRLTVT.

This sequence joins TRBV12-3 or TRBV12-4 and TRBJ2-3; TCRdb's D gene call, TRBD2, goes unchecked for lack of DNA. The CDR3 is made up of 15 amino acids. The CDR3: CASSRLAGTSDTQYF.

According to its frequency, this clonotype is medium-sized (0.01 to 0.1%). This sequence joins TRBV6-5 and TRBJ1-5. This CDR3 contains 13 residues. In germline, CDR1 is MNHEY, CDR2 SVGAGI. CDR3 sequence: CASSERVNQPQHF.

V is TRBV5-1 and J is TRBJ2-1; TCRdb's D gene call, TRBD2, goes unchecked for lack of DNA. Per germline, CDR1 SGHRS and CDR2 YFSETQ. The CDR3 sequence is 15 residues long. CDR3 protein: CASSLVPGTNNEQFF.

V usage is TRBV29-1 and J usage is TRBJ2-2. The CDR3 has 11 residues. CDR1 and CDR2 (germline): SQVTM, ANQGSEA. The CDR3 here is CSADGTGELFF.

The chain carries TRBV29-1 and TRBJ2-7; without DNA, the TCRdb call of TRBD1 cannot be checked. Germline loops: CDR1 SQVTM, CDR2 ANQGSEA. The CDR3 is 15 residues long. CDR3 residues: CSVEDPGKSSYEQYF.